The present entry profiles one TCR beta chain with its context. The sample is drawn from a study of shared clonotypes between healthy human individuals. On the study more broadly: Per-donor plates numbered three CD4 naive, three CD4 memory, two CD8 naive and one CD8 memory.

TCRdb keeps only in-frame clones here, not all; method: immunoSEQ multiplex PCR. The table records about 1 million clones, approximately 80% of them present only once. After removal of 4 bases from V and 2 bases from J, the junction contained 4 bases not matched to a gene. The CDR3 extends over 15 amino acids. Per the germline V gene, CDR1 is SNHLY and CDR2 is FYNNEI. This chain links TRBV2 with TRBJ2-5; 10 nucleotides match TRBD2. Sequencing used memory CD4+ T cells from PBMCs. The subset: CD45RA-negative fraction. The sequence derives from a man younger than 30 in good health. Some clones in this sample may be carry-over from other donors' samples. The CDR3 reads CASSGWTSGQETQYF. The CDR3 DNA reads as TGTGCCAGCAGTGGATGGACTAGCGGACAAGAGACCCAGTACTTC.